This TCR beta chain was obtained from a study of cytomegalovirus exposure and HLA in healthy donors. About the study: An early data release held 75 million to 100 million unique TCRs from HLA-typed donors.

Trimming took off 7 bases at V and 1 base at J, with 17 bases between the two ends. Germline V gene data show CDR1 as SGHAT and CDR2 as FQNNGV. CDR3 size: 16 residues. In the PCR, 60 Vbeta and 13 Jbeta primers were used. Profiling relied on immunoSEQ multiplex PCR, and the TCRdb table lists in-frame clones only, not all of them. The sample consists of 150,000 to 200,000 clones, roughly 79% of them appearing once. Study-wide results and limits: An analysis done earlier found most TCR beta V segments productive about 87% or about 30% of the time.

For this clone: Antigen: not known.

Material for sequencing was PBMCs. This receptor was taken from a man aged 45-60 years in good health and CMV-seropositive. The genes are TRBV11-2 and TRBJ2-4; possible D gene TRBD2, 7 bases. This CDR3 reads CASTWDGGRAKNIQYF. In DNA form, the CDR3 reads TGTGCCAGCACTTGGGACGGGGGGCGGGCCAAAAACATTCAGTACTTC.